The 12 T cell receptor beta chains given below trace back to one sample, sequenced in a study of T cell changes during pregnancy in multiple sclerosis. Profiling relied on immunoSEQ multiplex PCR, and the TCRdb table lists in-frame clones only, not all of them. The sample contains around 84,000 clones, 85% to 95% of which appear only once. The sample in question was peripheral blood, obtained in the second trimester of pregnancy. Receptors were obtained from a female donor in good health, enrolled as a control in a pregnancy study.

The rearrangement joins TRBV6-5 to TRBJ2-1; D may be TRBD1 (5 bases). Germline V gene lookup returns CDR1 MNHEY and CDR2 SVGAGI. V lost 0 bases and J 8 bases, leaving 17 bases between the germline ends. The CDR3 is 16 residues long. The CDR3 DNA reads TGTGCCAGCAGTTACTCCCGCAGGGTAGATCTCCATGAGCAGTTCTTC. This gives the protein CASSYSRRVDLHEQFF.

This clone was detected only once. The V and J genes are TRBV28 and TRBJ1-1; D gene unclear. The ends were cut back, 5 bases at V and 1 base at J, with 14 bases in the middle. The germline gives CDR1 MDHEN, CDR2 SYDVKM. This CDR3 has 15 residues. The CDR3 region is CASSPANSGNTEAFF. The DNA of the CDR3 is TGTGCCAGCAGTCCCGCCAATAGTGGGAACACTGAAGCTTTCTTT.

The rearrangement uses TRBV19 and TRBJ2-1, with 9 positions matching TRBD2. The CDR3 has 16 residues. V trimming: 4 bases; J trimming: 1 base; junction bases outside the gene matches: 5. Germline V gene sequence: CDR1 LNHDA, CDR2 SQIVND (reference sequence). DNA of the CDR3: TGTGCCAGTAGTAGAGGACTAGCGCTTTCCTACAATGAGCAGTTCTTC. Residues: CASSRGLALSYNEQFF.

This rearrangement joins TRBV19 to TRBJ1-5; the D is unclear. Trimming stripped 3 bases from V and 3 bases from J, with 15 bases between. CDR1 is LNHDA, CDR2 SQIVND, per germline (reference sequence). This CDR3 comprises 16 residues. In DNA form, the CDR3 reads TGTGCCAGTAGTATCATAGCGCAGGTGACCAATCAGCCCCAGCATTTT. As protein: CASSIIAQVTNQPQHF.

The V and J genes are TRBV5-4 and TRBJ2-5; D perhaps matches TRBD2 (5 bases). Germline loops: CDR1 SGHNT, CDR2 YYREEE (reference sequence). V shed 5 bases and J shed 5 bases, with 10 bases lying between them. CDR3 length equals 12 residues. CDR3 DNA sequence: TGTGCCAGCAGAACTCCGGGGGAGACCCAGTACTTC. It encodes CASRTPGETQYF.

J is TRBJ1-1 and V is TRBV19; 7 bases line up with TRBD1. The CDR3 totals 16 residues. The ends lost 4 bases at V and 1 base at J; junction bases unmatched: 9. Germline V gene lookup returns CDR1 LNHDA and CDR2 SQIVND (reference sequence). The CDR3 reads CASSTRHTGANTEAFF. Here the CDR3 DNA reads TGTGCCAGTAGTACTCGCCATACAGGGGCGAACACTGAAGCTTTCTTT.

The chain links TRBV9 to TRBJ2-1; 7 bases match TRBD2. V gave up 0 bases and J gave up 9 bases; unmatched junction bases: 12. Germline values: CDR1 SGDLS, CDR2 YYNGEE. This CDR3 is 16 amino acids long. The CDR3 sequence: CASSVAIAGRGSEQFF. The CDR3 DNA reads TGTGCCAGCAGCGTAGCCATAGCGGGTCGGGGCAGTGAGCAGTTCTTC.

The gene calls are TRBV6-1 and TRBJ1-4; 7 bases line up with TRBD1. CDR3 length equals 15 residues. Unmatched junction bases numbered 10, after V lost 8 bases and J lost 4 bases. The germline gives CDR1 MNHNS, CDR2 SASEGT. The CDR3 DNA reads as TGTGCCAGCCTCCAGGGGGGACAGAGTAATGAAAAACTGTTTTTT. Its translation is CASLQGGQSNEKLFF.

The V gene is TRBV9, the J gene TRBJ2-3; D call uncertain. Germline V gene lookup returns CDR1 SGDLS and CDR2 YYNGEE. This CDR3 has 13 amino acids. Trimming stripped 3 bases from V and 6 bases from J, with 11 bases between. CDR3 in DNA: TGTGCCAGCAGCGCGGTCCCCGCGGATACGCAGTATTTT. It codes for CASSAVPADTQYF.

The gene calls are TRBV5-4 and TRBJ1-6, with D unresolved. Germline CDR1 and CDR2: SGHNT and YYREEE (reference sequence). The CDR3 is 16 residues long. V dropped 4 bases and J dropped 7 bases, with 18 bases sitting between them. The CDR3 is CASSPGGAGGNSPLHF. In DNA form, the CDR3 reads TGTGCCAGCAGCCCTGGCGGAGCGGGAGGGAATTCACCCCTCCACTTT.

This clone was recorded only once. The chain employs TRBV29-1 and TRBJ2-1; 10 bases fit TRBD2. This CDR3 is 16 amino acids long. Germline V gene data show CDR1 as SQVTM and CDR2 as ANQGSEA. V was pared by 6 bases and J by 0 bases, with 8 bases of the junction left unmatched. The CDR3 reads CSVLTSGPSSYNEQFF. In DNA, the CDR3 is TGCAGCGTCCTGACTAGCGGGCCGAGCTCCTACAATGAGCAGTTCTTC.

V and J are TRBV27 and TRBJ1-1; D may be TRBD1 (6 bases). Trimming removed 3 bases from V and 1 base from J, with 9 bases in between. CDR3 size: 14 residues. Germline V gives CDR1 MNHEY, CDR2 SMNVEV (reference sequence). DNA for the CDR3: TGTGCCAGCAGTTTCAACAGGGAGAACACTGAAGCTTTCTTT. Translated: CASSFNRENTEAFF.